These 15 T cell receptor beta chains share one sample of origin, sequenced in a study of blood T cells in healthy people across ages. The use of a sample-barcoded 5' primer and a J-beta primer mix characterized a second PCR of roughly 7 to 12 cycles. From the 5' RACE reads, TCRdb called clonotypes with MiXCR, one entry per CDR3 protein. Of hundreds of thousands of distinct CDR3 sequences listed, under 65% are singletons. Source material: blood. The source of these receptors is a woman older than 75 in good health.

Written as DNA, the CDR3 is TGTGCCAGCAGCTTTGAGCGAGGGGGGACTGAGCAGTTCTTC. Translating gives CASSFERGGTEQFF. J is TRBJ2-1 and V is TRBV5-6; either TRBD1 or TRBD2 may supply D (6 bases each). Trimming took off 2 bases at V and 9 bases at J, with 15 bases between the two ends. CDR3 size: 14 residues. The germline gives CDR1 SGHDT, CDR2 YYEEEE.

CDR3: CASSLNRDNYGYTF. In DNA form, the CDR3 reads TGCGCCAGCAGCTTAAACCGGGACAACTATGGCTACACCTTC. The chain employs TRBV5-1 and TRBJ1-2, with D perhaps TRBD1 (5 bases). Trimming stripped 2 bases from V and 2 bases from J, with 10 bases between. The CDR3 runs 14 residues. The germline CDR1 and CDR2 sequences are SGHRS and YFSETQ.

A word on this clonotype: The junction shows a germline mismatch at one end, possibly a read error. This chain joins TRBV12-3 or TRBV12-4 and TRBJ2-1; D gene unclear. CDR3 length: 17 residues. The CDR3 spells CGSSFSTSQTPYNEQFF. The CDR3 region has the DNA TGTGGCAGCAGTTTTTCGACTTCCCAAACACCCTACAATGAGCAGTTCTTC.

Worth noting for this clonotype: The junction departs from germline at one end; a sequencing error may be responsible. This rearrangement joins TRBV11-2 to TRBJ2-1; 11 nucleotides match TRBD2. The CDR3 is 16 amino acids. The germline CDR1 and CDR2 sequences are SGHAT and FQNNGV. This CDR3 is CASSLEVAGGRGEQFF. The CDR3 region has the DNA TGTGCCAGCAGCCTAGAAGTAGCGGGAGGGAGGGGTGAGCAGTTCTTC. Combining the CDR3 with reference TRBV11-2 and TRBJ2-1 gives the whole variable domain EAGVAQSPRYKIIEKRQSVAFWCNPISGHATLYWYQQILGQGPKLLIQFQNNGVVDDSQLPKDRFSAERLKGVDSTLKIQPAKLEDSAVYLCASSLEVAGGRGEQFFGPGTRLTVL.

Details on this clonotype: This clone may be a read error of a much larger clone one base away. The CDR3 bases are TGTGCCACCAGTGACCGGACTAGCGGGGGGGCATGGGAGCAGTACTTC. This gives the protein CATSDRTSGGAWEQYF. The rearrangement links TRBV24-1 to TRBJ2-7; 15 nucleotides match TRBD2. Unmatched junction bases numbered 7, after V lost 4 bases and J lost 7 bases. The germline gives CDR1 KGHDR, CDR2 SFDVKD. The CDR3 has 16 amino acids.

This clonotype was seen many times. DNA of the CDR3: TGTGCCAGCAGCAACCAAGAGACCCAGTACTTC. Its protein is CASSNQETQYF. The genes are TRBV9 and TRBJ2-5; D not resolved. Germline CDR1 and CDR2: SGDLS and YYNGEE. This CDR3 is 11 amino acids long. With 4 bases removed from V and 0 bases from J, the gap between germline ends came to 1 base.

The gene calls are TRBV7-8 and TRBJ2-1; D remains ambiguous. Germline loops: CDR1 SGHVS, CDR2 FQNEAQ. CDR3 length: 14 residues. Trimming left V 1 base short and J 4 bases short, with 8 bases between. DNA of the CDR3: TGTGCCAGCAGCTTAGTGTCGATTTACAATGAGCAGTTCTTC. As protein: CASSLVSIYNEQFF. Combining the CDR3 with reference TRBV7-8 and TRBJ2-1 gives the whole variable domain GAGVSQSPRYKVAKRGQDVALRCDPISGHVSLFWYQQALGQGPEFLTYFQNEAQLDKSGLPSDRFFAERPEGSVSTLKIQRTQQEDSAVYLCASSLVSIYNEQFFGPGTRLTVL.

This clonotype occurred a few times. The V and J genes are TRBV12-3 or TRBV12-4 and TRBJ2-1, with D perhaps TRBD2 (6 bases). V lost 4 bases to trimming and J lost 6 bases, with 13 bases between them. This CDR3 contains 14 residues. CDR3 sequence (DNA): TGTGCCAGCAGTTCTAGCGCGGTGGGCAATGAGCAGTTCTTC. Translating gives CASSSSAVGNEQFF.

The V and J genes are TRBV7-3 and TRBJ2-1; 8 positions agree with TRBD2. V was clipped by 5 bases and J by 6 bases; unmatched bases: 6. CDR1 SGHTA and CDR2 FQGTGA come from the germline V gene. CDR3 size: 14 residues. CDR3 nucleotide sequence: TGTGCCAGCAGCCGTAGCGGACTAGCCAATGAGCAGTTCTTC. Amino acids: CASSRSGLANEQFF.

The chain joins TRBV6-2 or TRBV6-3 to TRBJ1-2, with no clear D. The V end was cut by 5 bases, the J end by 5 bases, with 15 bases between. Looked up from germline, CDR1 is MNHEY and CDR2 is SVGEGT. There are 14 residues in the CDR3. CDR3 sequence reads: CASSLTAPPYGYTF. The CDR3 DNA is TGTGCCAGCAGTCTTACAGCTCCCCCGTATGGCTACACCTTC.

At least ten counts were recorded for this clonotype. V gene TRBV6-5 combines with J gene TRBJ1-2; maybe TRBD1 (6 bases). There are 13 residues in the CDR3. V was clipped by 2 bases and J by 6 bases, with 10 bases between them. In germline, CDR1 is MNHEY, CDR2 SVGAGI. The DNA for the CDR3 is TGTGCCAGCAGTTACGAGGGGGAGGATGGCTACACCTTC. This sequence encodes CASSYEGEDGYTF.

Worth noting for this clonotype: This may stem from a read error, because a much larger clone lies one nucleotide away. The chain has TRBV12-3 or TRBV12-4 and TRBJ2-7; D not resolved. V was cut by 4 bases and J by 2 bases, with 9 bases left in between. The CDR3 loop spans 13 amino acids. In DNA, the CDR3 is TGTGCCAGCAGTTGGTCCCTTACCTACGAGCAGTACTTC. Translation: CASSWSLTYEQYF.

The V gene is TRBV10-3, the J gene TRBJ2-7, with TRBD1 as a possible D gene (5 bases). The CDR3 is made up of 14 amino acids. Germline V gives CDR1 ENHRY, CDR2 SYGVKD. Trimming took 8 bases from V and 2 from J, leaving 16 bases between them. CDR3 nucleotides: TGTGCCATCGGTAGGACACCGAAAGCCTACGAGCAGTACTTC. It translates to CAIGRTPKAYEQYF.

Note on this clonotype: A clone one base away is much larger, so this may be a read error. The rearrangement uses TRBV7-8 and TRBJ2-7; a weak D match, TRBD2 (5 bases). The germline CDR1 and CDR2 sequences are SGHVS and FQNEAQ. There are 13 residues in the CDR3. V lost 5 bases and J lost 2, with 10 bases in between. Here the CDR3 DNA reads TGTGCCAGCAGCGCCGGGGTGGCCTACGAGCAGTACTTC. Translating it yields CASSAGVAYEQYF. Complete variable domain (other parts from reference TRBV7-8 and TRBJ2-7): GAGVSQSPRYKVAKRGQDVALRCDPISGHVSLFWYQQALGQGPEFLTYFQNEAQLDKSGLPSDRFFAERPEGSVSTLKIQRTQQEDSAVYLCASSAGVAYEQYFGPGTRLTVT.

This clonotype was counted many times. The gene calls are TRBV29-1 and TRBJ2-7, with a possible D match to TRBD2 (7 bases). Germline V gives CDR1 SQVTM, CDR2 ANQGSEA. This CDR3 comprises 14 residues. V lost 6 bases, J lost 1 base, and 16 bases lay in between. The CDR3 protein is CSVSGTPLSYEQYF. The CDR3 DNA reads TGCAGCGTCAGCGGGACACCACTTTCCTACGAGCAGTACTTC.